The clone carrying this TCR beta chain was detected a few times. These data originate in a study of PD-1 blockade in classical Hodgkin lymphoma. Libraries were prepared by immunoSEQ multiplex PCR; TCRdb keeps only in-frame clonotypes and omits some of them. The sample includes 15,000 to 20,000 clones, about nine tenths seen only once; the top ten take about 4%. Deletions cut 5 bases from V and 4 bases from J, with 14 bases between. This CDR3 region has 14 residues. Germline CDR1 is SGHAT and CDR2 is FQNNGV. The time point denotes: newly diagnosed, previously untreated cHL patient sample. This TCR derives from a human donor with classical Hodgkin lymphoma. The gene calls are TRBV11-2 and TRBJ1-1; possible D gene TRBD1, 6 bases. The material sequenced was peripheral blood mononuclear cells (PBMCs). The CDR3 nucleotides are TGTGCCAGCAGCGAAAGGGGGACCGGCACTGAAGCTTTCTTT. Encoded protein: CASSERGTGTEAFF.